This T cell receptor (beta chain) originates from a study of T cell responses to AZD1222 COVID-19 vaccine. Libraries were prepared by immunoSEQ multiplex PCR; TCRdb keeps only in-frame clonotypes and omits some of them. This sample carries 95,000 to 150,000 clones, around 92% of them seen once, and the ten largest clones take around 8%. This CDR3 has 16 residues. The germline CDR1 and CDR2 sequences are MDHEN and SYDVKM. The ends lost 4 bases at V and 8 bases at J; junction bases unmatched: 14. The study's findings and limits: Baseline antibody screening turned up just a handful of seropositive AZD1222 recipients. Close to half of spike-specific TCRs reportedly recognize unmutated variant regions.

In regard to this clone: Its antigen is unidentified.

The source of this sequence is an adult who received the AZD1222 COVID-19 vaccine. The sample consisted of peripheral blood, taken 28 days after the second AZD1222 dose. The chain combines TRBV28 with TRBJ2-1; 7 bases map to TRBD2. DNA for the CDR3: TGTGCCAGCAGTTCGTTTACCAGCGGGACTATCTATGAGCAGTTCTTC. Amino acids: CASSSFTSGTIYEQFF.